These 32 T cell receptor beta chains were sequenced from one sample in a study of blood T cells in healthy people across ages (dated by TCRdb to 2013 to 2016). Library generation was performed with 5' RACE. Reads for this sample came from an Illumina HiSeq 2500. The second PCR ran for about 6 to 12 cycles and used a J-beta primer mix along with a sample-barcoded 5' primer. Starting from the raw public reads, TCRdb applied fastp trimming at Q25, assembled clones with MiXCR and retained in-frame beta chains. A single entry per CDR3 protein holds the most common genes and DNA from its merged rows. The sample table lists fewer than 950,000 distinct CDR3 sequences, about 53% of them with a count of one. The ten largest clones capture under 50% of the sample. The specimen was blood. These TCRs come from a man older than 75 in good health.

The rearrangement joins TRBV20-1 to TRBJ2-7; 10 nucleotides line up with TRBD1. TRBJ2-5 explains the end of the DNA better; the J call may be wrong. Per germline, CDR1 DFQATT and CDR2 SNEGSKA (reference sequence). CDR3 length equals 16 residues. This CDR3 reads CSARGQGAGRLETQYF. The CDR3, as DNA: TGCAGTGCTAGAGGACAGGGGGCGGGTCGGTTGGAGACCCAGTACTTC.

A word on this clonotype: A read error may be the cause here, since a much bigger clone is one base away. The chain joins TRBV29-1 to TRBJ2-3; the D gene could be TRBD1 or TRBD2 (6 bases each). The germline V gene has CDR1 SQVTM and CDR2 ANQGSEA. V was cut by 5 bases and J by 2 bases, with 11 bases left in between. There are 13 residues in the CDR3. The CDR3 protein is CSVRRDNTDTQYF. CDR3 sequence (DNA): TGCAGCGTTAGGCGGGACAACACAGATACGCAGTATTTT.

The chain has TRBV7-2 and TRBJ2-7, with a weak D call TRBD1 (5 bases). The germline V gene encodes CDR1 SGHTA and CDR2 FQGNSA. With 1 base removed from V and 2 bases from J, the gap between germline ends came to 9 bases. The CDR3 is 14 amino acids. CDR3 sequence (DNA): TGTGCCAGCAGCTTAGGGGGCGCACCCTACGAGCAGTACTTC. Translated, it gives CASSLGGAPYEQYF.

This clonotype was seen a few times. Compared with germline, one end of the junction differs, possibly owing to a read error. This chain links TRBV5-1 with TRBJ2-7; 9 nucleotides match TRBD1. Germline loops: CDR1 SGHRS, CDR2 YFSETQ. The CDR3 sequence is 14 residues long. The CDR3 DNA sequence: TGCGCCAGCAGCCCCGGGACAGGGTCCTCCGAGCAGTACTTC. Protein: CASSPGTGSSEQYF.

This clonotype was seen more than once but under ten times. Here the CDR3 reads CASSGGAGPYEQYF. The CDR3 region has the DNA TGTGCCAGCAGCGGAGGGGCAGGGCCCTACGAGCAGTACTTC. V usage is TRBV9 and J usage is TRBJ2-7, with D perhaps being TRBD1 or TRBD2 (5 bases each). The CDR3 contains 14 residues. Trimming removed 3 bases from V and 2 bases from J, with 12 bases in between. The V gene's germline CDR1 is SGDLS and CDR2 YYNGEE. Complete variable domain (other parts from reference TRBV9 and TRBJ2-7): DSGVTQTPKHLITATGQRVTLRCSPRSGDLSVYWYQQSLDQGLQFLIQYYNGEERAKGNILERFSAQQFPDLHSELNLSSLELGDSALYFCASSGGAGPYEQYFGPGTRLTVT.

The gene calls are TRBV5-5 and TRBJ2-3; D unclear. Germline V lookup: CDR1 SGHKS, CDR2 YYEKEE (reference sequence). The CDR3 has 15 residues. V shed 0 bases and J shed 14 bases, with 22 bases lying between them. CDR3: CASSLEADWHRYAYF. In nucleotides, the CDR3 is TGTGCCAGCAGCTTGGAAGCTGATTGGCACAGATACGCGTATTTT.

Written as DNA, the CDR3 is TGTGCCAGCAGCCCCCTAAGCGGGATCATTTACGAGCAGTACTTC. Protein product: CASSPLSGIIYEQYF. V usage is TRBV7-6 and J usage is TRBJ2-7; TRBD2 agrees at 7 bases. V lost 5 bases and J lost 4; bases outside the gene matches: 11. The CDR3 length is 15 residues. The germline gives CDR1 SGHVS, CDR2 FNYEAQ.

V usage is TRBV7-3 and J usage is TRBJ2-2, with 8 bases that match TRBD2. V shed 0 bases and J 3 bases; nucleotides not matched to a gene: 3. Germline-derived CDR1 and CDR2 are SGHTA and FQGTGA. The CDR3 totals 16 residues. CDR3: CASSLTSGTYTGELFF. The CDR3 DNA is TGTGCCAGCAGCTTAACTAGCGGGACCTACACCGGGGAGCTGTTTTTT.

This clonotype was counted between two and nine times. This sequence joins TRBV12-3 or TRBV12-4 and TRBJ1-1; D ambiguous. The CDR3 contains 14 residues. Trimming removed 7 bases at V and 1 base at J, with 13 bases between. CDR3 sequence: CASIQRVANTEAFF. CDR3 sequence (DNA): TGTGCCAGCATACAGAGGGTAGCGAACACTGAAGCTTTCTTT.

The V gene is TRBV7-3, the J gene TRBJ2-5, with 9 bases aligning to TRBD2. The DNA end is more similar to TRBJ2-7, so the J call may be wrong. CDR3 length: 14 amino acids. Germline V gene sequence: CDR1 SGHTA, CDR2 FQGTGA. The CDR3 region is CASSLGSGSFEQYF. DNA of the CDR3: TGTGCCAGCAGCTTAGGTAGCGGGAGTTTCGAGCAGTACTTC.

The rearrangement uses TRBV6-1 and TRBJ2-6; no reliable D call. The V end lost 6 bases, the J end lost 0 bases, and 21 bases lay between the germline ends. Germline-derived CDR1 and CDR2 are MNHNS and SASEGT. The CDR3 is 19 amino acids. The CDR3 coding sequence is TGTGCCAGCAGGCCCATTGGCAGTGGTTCGGGCTCTGGGGCCAACGTCCTGACTTTC. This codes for CASRPIGSGSGSGANVLTF.

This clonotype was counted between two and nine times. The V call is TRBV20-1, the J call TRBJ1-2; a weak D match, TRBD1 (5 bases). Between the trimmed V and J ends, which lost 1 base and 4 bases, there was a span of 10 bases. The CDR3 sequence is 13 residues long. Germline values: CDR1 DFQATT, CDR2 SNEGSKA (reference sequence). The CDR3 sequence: CSARASGLYGYTF. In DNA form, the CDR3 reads TGCAGTGCTAGAGCCTCAGGGCTCTATGGCTACACCTTC.

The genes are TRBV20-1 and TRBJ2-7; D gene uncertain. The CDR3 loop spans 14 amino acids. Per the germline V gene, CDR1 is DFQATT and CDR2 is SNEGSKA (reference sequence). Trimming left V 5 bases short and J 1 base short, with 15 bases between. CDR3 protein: CSADPSLGSYEQYF. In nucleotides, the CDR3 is TGCAGTGCTGACCCGAGTTTAGGATCCTACGAGCAGTACTTC.

CDR3 DNA sequence: TGTGCCAGCAGCTTCTCTACAGTGAAGGACAGATACGCGTATTTT. This translates into CASSFSTVKDRYAYF. J is TRBJ2-3 and V is TRBV5-5; perhaps TRBD1 as D (6 bases). Germline CDR1 is SGHKS and CDR2 is YYEKEE (reference sequence). The CDR3 sequence is 15 residues long. Trimming removed 2 bases from V and 14 bases from J, with 24 bases in between.

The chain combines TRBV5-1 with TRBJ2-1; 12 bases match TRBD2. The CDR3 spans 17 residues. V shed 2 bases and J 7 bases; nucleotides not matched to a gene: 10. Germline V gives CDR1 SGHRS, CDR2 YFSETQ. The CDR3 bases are TGCGCCAGCAGCTTTGGCGGGCTAGCGGGAGGGCAAAATGAGCAGTTCTTC. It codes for CASSFGGLAGGQNEQFF.

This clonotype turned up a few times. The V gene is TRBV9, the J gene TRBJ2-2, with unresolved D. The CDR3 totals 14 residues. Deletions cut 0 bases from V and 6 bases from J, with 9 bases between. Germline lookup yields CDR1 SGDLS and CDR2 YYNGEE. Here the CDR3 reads CASSVDIVAGELFF. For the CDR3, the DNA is TGTGCCAGCAGCGTAGATATAGTAGCCGGGGAGCTGTTTTTT.

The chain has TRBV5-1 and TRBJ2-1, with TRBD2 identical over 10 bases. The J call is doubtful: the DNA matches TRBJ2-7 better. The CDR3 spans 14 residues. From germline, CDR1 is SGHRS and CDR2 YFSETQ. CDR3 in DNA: TGCGCCAGCAGGCAGCGGGAGGGCCTTTCCGAGCAGTACTTC. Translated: CASRQREGLSEQYF.

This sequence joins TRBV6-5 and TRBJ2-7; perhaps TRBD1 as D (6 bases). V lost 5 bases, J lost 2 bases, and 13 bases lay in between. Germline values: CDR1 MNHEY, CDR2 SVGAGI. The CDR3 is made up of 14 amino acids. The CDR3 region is CASSIAGAPYEQYF. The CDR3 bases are TGTGCCAGCAGTATCGCAGGGGCCCCCTACGAGCAGTACTTC.

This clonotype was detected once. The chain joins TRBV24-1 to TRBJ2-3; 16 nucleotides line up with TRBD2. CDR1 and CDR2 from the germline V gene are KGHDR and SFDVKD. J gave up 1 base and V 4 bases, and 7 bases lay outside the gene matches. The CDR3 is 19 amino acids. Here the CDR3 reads CATSDPAGTSGRGTDTQYF. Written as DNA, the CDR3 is TGTGCCACCAGTGACCCTGCCGGGACTAGCGGGAGGGGCACAGATACGCAGTATTTT.

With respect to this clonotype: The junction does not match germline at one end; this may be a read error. The CDR3 DNA follows: TGTGTCAGCAGCGTAGAGGGGGGCACTGAAGCTTTCTTT. Translating gives CVSSVEGGTEAFF. The rearrangement links TRBV9 to TRBJ1-1; D is perhaps TRBD1 (6 bases). This CDR3 comprises 13 residues. Germline assignment: CDR1 SGDLS and CDR2 YYNGEE.

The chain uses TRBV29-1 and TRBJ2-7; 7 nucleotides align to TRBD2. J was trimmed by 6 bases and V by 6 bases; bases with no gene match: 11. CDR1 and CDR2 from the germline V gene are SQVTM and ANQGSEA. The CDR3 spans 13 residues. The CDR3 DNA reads TGCAGCGTGCGGGAGTATCCCCCCTCCGAGCAGTACTTC. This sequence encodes CSVREYPPSEQYF.

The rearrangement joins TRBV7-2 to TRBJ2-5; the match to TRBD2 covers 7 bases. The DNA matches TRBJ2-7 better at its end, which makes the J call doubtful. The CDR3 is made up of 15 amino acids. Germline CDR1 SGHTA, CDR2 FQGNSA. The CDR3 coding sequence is TGTGCCAGCAGCTTGGCTGGCGGGGGAATATACGAGCAGTACTTC. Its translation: CASSLAGGGIYEQYF.

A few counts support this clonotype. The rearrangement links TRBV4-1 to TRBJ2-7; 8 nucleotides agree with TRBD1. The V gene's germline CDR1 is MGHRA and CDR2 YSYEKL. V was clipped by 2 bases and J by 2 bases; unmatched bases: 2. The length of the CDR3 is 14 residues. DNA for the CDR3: TGCGCCAGCAGCCAACGGACAGGGCCCTACGAGCAGTACTTC. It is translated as CASSQRTGPYEQYF.

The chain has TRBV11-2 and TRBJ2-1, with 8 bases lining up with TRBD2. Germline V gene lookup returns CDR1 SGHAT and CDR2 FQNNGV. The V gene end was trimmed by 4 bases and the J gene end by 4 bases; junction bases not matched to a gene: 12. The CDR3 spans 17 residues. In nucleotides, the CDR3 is TGTGCCAGCAGCTCCTATCCTCTAGCGGGTGATTACAATGAGCAGTTCTTC. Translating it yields CASSSYPLAGDYNEQFF.

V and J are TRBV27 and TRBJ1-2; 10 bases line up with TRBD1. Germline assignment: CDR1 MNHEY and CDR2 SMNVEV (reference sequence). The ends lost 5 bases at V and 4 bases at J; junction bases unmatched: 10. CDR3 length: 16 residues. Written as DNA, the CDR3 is TGTGCCAGCAGTACGAAGACAGGGGGCGGCAGCTATGGCTACACCTTC. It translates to CASSTKTGGGSYGYTF.

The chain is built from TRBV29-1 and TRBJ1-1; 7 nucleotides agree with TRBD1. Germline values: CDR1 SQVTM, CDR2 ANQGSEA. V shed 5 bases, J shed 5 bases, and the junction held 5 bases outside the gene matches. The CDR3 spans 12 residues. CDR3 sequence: CSVRQGYTEAFF. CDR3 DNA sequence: TGCAGCGTTCGACAGGGTTATACTGAAGCTTTCTTT.

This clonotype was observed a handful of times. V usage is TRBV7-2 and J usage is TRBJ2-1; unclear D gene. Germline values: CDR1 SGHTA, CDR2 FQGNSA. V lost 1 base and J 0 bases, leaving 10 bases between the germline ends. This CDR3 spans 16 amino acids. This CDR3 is CASSLGSQSSYNEQFF. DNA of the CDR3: TGTGCCAGCAGCTTAGGATCCCAGAGCTCCTACAATGAGCAGTTCTTC. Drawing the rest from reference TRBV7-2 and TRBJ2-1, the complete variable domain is GAGVSQSPSNKVTEKGKDVELRCDPISGHTALYWYRQSLGQGLEFLIYFQGNSAPDKSGLPSDRFSAERTGGSVSTLTIQRTQQEDSAVYLCASSLGSQSSYNEQFFGPGTRLTVL.

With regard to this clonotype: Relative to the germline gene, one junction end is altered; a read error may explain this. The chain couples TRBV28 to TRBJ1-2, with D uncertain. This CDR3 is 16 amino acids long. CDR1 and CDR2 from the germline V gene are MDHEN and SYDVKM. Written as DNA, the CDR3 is TGTGCCTGCAGCTTGGCTCCTGGACCAGTTAACTATGGCTACACCTTC. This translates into CACSLAPGPVNYGYTF.

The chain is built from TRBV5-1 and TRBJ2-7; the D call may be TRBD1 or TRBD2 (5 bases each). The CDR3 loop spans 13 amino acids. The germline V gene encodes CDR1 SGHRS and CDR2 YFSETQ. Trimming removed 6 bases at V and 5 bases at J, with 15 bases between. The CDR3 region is CASTPRGADEQYF. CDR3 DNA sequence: TGCGCCAGCACCCCGAGAGGGGCGGACGAGCAGTACTTC.

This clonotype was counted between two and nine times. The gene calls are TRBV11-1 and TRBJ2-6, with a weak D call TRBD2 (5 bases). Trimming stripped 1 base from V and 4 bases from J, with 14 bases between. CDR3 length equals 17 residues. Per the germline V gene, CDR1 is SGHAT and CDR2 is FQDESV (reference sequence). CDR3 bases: TGTGCCAGCAGCTTAGTCGCCACGGGATACGGGGCCAACGTCCTGACTTTC. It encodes CASSLVATGYGANVLTF.

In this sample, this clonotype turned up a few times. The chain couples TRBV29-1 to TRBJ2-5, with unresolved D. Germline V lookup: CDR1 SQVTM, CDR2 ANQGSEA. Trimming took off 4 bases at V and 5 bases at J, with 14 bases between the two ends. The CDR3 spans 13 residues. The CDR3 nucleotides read TGCAGCGTTGGAGACCAGGTTGTTGAGACCCAGTACTTC. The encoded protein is CSVGDQVVETQYF.

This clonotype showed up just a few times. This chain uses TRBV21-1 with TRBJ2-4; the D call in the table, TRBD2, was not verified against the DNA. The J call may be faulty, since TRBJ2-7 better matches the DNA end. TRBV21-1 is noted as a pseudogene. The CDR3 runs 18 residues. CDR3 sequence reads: CASRTNGLAGEDTYEQYF. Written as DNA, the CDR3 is TGTGCCAGCAGAACCAATGGACTAGCGGGAGAAGACACCTACGAGCAGTACTTC.